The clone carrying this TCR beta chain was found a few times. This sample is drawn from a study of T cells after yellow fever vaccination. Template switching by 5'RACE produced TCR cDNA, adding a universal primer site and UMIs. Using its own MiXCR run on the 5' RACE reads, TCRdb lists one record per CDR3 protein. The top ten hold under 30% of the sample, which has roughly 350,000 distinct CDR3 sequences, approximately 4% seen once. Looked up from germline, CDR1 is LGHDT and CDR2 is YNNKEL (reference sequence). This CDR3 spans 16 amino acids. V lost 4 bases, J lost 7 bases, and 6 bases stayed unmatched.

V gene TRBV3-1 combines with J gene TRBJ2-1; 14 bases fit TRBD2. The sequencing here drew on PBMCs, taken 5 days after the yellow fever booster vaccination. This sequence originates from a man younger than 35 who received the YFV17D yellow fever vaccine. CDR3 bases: TGTGCCAGCAGCCTCTCTAGGACTAGCGGGGGGAATGAGCAGTTCTTC. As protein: CASSLSRTSGGNEQFF.